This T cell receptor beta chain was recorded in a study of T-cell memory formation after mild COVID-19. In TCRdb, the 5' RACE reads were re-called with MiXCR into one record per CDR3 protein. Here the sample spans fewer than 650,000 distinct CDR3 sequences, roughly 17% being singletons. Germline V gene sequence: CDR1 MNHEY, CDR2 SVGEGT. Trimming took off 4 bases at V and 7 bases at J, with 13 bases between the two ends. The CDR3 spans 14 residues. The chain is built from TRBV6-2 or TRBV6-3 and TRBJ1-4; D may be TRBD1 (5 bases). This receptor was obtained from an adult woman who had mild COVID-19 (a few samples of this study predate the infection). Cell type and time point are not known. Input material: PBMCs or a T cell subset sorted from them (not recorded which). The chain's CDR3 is CASSSPGGSEKLFF. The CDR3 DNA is TGTGCCAGCAGTTCACCCGGGGGGAGTGAAAAACTGTTTTTT.